This T cell receptor beta chain stems from a study of beta chain features in type 1 diabetes. Study summary: In all, 107,917,701 sorted cells from all samples were analyzed. Study-wide points: For type 1 diabetes patients, VDJ junctions showed fewer insertions and more deletions.

Germline trimming cut 6 bases from V and 3 bases from J; bases unmatched to any gene: 11. This CDR3 has 15 amino acids. Germline-derived CDR1 and CDR2 are LNHNV and YYDKDF (reference sequence). Sorting based on CD45RO/CCR7/CD25/CD127/CD95/CD27 separated CD4+ naive, central memory, regulatory and stem cell-like memory cells. Sequenced material consisted of expressed TCRB transcripts (all of the isolated RNA was reverse transcribed). This table comes from immunoSEQ multiplex PCR, and its TCRdb copy is limited to in-frame clones, with some not included. The sample shows under 800,000 clones, 15% of them seen only once. This clone was detected only a few times. Its specificity is not known.

The chain carries TRBV15 and TRBJ2-7, with 7 bases aligning to TRBD1. The source of this sequence is a man between 18 and 35 years old in good health. The sequenced material came from naive CD4+ T cells from blood. In DNA, the CDR3 is TGTGCCACCAGTAAGGTTGGGTACAGGGGCTACGAGCAGTACTTC. It yields the protein CATSKVGYRGYEQYF.